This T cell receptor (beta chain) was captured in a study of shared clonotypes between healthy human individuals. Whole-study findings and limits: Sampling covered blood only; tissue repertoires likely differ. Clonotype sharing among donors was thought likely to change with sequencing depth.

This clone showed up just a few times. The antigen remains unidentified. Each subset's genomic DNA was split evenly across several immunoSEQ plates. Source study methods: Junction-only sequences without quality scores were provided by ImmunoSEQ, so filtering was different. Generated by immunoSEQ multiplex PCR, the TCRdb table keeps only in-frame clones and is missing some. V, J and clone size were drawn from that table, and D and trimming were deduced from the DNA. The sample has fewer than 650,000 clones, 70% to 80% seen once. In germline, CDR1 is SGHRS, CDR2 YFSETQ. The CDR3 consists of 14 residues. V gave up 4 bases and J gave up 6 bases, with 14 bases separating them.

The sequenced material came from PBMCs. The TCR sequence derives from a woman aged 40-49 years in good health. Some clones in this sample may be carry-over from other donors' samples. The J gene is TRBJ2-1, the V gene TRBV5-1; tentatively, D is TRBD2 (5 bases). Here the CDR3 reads CASSEDPRGNEQFF. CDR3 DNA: TGCGCCAGCAGCGAGGACCCCCGGGGCAATGAGCAGTTCTTC. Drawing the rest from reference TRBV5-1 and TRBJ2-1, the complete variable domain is KAGVTQTPRYLIKTRGQQVTLSCSPISGHRSVSWYQQTPGQGLQFLFEYFSETQRNKGNFPGRFSGRQFSNSRSEMNVSTLELGDSALYLCASSEDPRGNEQFFGPGTRLTVL.